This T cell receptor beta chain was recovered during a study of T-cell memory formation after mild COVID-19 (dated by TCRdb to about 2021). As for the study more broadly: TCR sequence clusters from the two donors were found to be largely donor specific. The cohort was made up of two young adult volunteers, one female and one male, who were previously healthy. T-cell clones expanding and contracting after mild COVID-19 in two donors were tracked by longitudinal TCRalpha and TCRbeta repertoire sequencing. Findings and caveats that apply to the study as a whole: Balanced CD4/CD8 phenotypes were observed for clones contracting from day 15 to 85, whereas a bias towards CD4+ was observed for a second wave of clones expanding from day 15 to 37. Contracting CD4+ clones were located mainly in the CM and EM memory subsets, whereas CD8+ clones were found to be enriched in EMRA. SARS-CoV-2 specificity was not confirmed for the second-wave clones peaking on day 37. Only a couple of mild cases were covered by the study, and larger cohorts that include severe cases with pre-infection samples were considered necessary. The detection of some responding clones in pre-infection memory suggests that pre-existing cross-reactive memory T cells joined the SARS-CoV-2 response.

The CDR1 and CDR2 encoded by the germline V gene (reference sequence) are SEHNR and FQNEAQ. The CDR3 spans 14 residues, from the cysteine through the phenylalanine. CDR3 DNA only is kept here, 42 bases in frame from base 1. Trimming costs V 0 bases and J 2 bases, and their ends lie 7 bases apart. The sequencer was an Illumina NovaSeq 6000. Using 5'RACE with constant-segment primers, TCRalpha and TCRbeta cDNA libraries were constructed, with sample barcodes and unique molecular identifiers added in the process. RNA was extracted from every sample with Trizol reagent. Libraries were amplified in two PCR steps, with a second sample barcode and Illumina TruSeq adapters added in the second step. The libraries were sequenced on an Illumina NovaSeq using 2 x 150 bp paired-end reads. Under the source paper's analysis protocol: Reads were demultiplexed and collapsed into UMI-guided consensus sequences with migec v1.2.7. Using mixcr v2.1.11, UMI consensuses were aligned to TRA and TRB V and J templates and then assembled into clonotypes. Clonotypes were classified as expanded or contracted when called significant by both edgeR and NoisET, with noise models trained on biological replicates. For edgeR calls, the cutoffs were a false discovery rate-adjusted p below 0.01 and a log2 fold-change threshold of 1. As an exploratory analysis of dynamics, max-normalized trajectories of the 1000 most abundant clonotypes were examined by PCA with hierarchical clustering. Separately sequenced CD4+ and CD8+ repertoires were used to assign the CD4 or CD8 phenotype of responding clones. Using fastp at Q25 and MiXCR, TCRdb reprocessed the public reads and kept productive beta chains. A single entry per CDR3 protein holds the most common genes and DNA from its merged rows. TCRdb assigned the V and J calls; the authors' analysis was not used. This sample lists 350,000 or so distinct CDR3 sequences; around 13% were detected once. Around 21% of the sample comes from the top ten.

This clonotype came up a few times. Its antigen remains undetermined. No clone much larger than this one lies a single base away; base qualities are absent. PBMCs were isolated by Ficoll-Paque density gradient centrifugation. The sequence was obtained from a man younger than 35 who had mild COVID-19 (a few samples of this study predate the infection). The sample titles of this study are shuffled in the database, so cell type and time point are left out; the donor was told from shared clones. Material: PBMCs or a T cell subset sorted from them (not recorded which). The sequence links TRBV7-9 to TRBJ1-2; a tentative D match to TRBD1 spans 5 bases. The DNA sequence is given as TGTGCCAGCAGCTTAGCGCGGGGGAACTATGGCTACACCTTC. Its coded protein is CASSLARGNYGYTF.